The subject of this entry is one T cell receptor beta chain. This entry belongs to a study of T cell responses to AZD1222 COVID-19 vaccine. Germline CDR1 LNHDA, CDR2 SQIVND (reference sequence). This CDR3 is 15 amino acids long. Deletions cut 10 bases from V and 7 bases from J, with 26 bases between. This table comes from immunoSEQ multiplex PCR, and its TCRdb copy is limited to in-frame clones, with some not included. The profile covers approximately 270,000 clones, with about 94% appearing a single time and 0.5% to 0.7% taken by the ten largest. This sequence originates from an adult who received the AZD1222 COVID-19 vaccine. The sequencing here drew on peripheral blood, taken 28 days after the second AZD1222 dose. V and J are TRBV19 and TRBJ2-7, with D perhaps TRBD1 or TRBD2 (5 bases each). The chain's CDR3 is CATSVGTSLIGEQYF. The CDR3 nucleotides are TGTGCCACCTCAGTCGGGACCTCCCTTATCGGGGAGCAGTACTTC.